This passage covers 5 T cell receptor beta chains from one sample sequenced in a study of a mutant IDH1 vaccine in newly diagnosed glioma (dated by TCRdb to the early 2020s). The library was generated by the immunoSEQ multiplex PCR assay. TCRdb re-hosts the immuneACCESS table, in-frame sequences only. Its copies lack some clones; in the studies checked, an unresolved V gene accounts for under half of them, and the cause for the rest is not known. The sample data list more than 35,000 clones, and around 81% of these were observed just once. Jointly, the top ten make up more than 4.5% of the sample. The time point label of this sample denotes: week 35, safety follow-up. Every vaccine dose consisted of 300 ug of a 20-mer mutant IDH1 peptide in Montanide, administered subcutaneously together with topical imiquimod. These receptors are not linked to any known antigen. Sequences were derived from PBMCs, sampled from a glioma patient whose treatment included an IDH1 peptide vaccine. The receptors were sampled from a woman in her thirties or forties with glioma. Some clones in this sample may be carry-over from other donors' samples.

This clone is medium-sized (0.01 to 0.1%) in the sample. The V and J genes are TRBV21-1 and TRBJ1-5; the tabulated D call, TRBD1, remains unverified against the DNA. TRBV21-1 is termed a pseudogene. The CDR3 consists of 11 residues. The CDR3 is CASAGKQPQHF. The CDR3 DNA sequence: TGTGCCAGCGCTGGCAAACAGCCCCAGCATTTT.

Concerning this clone itself: In the same sample, other DNA sequences code for this CDR3. DNA of the CDR3: TGTGCCAGCAGTTACCGGGGGGCCCCTGGAAACACCATATATTTT. Encoded protein: CASSYRGAPGNTIYF. The V call is TRBV6-5, the J call TRBJ1-3, with D possibly matching TRBD1 (6 bases). Trimming pared 2 bases from V and 2 bases from J, leaving 10 bases between. The V gene's germline CDR1 is MNHEY and CDR2 SVGAGI. The CDR3 has 15 amino acids.

This chain uses TRBV28 with TRBJ1-1; D gene ambiguous. Trimming shortened V by 3 bases and J by 11 bases, and 13 bases separated the two germline ends. CDR1 and CDR2 from the germline V gene are MDHEN and SYDVKM. This CDR3 contains 12 residues. The CDR3 region is CASSFDQREAFF. The CDR3 DNA sequence: TGTGCCAGCAGTTTTGACCAACGGGAGGCTTTCTTT.

This clone came up once. The chain employs TRBV7-2 and TRBJ2-1; 10 bases line up with TRBD2. V trimming: 1 base; J trimming: 6 bases; junction bases outside the gene matches: 6. Germline values: CDR1 SGHTA, CDR2 FQGNSA. This CDR3 has 16 amino acids. The CDR3: CASSLVPSGGSNEQFF. CDR3 coding DNA: TGTGCCAGCAGCTTAGTGCCTAGCGGGGGAAGCAATGAGCAGTTCTTC. Combining the CDR3 with reference TRBV7-2 and TRBJ2-1 gives the whole variable domain GAGVSQSPSNKVTEKGKDVELRCDPISGHTALYWYRQSLGQGLEFLIYFQGNSAPDKSGLPSDRFSAERTGGSVSTLTIQRTQQEDSAVYLCASSLVPSGGSNEQFFGPGTRLTVL.

This clone occurred a few times. The chain links TRBV6-5 to TRBJ2-7, with D possibly being TRBD1 (5 bases). Trimming removed 0 bases at V and 5 bases at J, with 11 bases between. Germline values: CDR1 MNHEY, CDR2 SVGAGI. The CDR3 runs 14 residues. CDR3 protein: CASSYSILGDEQYF. The CDR3 bases are TGTGCCAGCAGTTACTCGATCCTAGGGGACGAGCAGTACTTC.